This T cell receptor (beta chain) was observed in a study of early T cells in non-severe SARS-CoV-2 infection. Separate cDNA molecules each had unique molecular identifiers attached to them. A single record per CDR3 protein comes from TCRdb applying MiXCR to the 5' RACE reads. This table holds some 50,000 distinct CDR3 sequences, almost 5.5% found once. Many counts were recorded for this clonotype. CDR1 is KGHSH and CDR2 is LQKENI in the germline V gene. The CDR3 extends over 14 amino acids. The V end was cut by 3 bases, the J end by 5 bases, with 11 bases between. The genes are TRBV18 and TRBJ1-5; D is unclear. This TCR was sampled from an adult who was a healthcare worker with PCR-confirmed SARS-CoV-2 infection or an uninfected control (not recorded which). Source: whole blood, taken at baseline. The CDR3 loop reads CASSPKDYYQPQHF. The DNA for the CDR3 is TGTGCCAGCTCACCGAAAGACTACTATCAGCCCCAGCATTTT.